The T cell receptor (beta chain) under discussion was sequenced for a study of shared clonotypes between healthy human individuals. Study-wide results and caveats: Naive subsets generally had larger estimated richness than memory subsets.

Both subsets, CD45RA+ naive and CD45RA-negative memory, were split from the CD4+ cells. Assay used: immunoSEQ multiplex PCR; TCRdb lists only in-frame clones, some missing. The profile shows more than 2 million clones, roughly 94% of them singletons. Points on this clone: What it binds is unknown.

Trimming shortened V by 2 bases and J by 0 bases, and 10 bases separated the two germline ends. Germline loops: CDR1 MDHEN, CDR2 SYDVKM. The CDR3 consists of 15 residues. The specimen sequenced was naive CD4+ T cells sorted from blood. Subset reported: CD45RA+ positively selected. The sequence derives from a young man in good health. This chain connects TRBV28 to TRBJ1-2, with a tentative D call TRBD1 (5 bases). The CDR3 DNA reads TGTGCCAGCAGTTTAACGGGGGGGACTAACTATGGCTACACCTTC. Protein: CASSLTGGTNYGYTF.